One sample yielded the 8 T cell receptor beta chains listed below, sequenced in a study of beta chain features in type 1 diabetes. Investigators reverse transcribed all isolated RNA, so they sequenced expressed TCRB transcripts. The repertoire was sequenced with immunoSEQ multiplex PCR; TCRdb's copy has only in-frame clones and lacks some. The sample yields 970,000 or so clones, roughly 15% seen once. The sample consisted of naive CD4+ T cells from blood. These TCRs come from a woman aged 18-29 years in good health.

This clone showed up just a few times. J is TRBJ2-1 and V is TRBV19, with a tentative D call TRBD2 (6 bases). V lost 6 bases and J 6 bases, leaving 12 bases between the germline ends. CDR3 length: 13 residues. Germline V CDR1 and CDR2: LNHDA, SQIVND (reference sequence). The CDR3 bases are TGTGCCAGTAGGAGGAGGGCCGTCAATGAGCAGTTCTTC. Amino acids: CASRRRAVNEQFF.

The CDR3 spells CASSYDSYGYTF. CDR3 sequence (DNA): TGTGCCAGCAGCTACGACTCCTATGGCTACACCTTC. V and J are TRBV5-4 and TRBJ1-2, with D uncertain. Trimming took 3 bases from V and 4 from J, leaving 7 bases between them. The CDR3 has 12 residues. Germline V gene sequence: CDR1 SGHNT, CDR2 YYREEE (reference sequence).

The CDR3 DNA is TGTGCCACAGGGATCTCTACCGGGGAGCTGTTTTTT. It encodes CATGISTGELFF. This chain connects TRBV6-5 to TRBJ2-2; TRBD1 is a possible D gene (5 bases). V was shortened by 10 bases and J by 5 bases, with 11 bases between the two germline ends. This CDR3 is built from 12 residues. Germline loops: CDR1 MNHEY, CDR2 SVGAGI.

The chain uses TRBV18 and TRBJ2-7, with D possibly being TRBD1 (6 bases). CDR1 is KGHSH and CDR2 is LQKENI in the germline V gene. The CDR3 is made up of 15 amino acids. The V end was cut by 6 bases, the J end by 3 bases, with 18 bases between. CDR3 amino acids: CASSLTQGNIYEQYF. DNA of the CDR3: TGTGCCAGCTCCCTCACCCAGGGGAATATCTACGAGCAGTACTTC.

This clone was seen a handful of times. V gene TRBV7-9 combines with J gene TRBJ2-1; TRBD2 agrees at 9 bases. The ends lost 3 bases at V and 6 bases at J; junction bases unmatched: 6. The CDR3 consists of 15 residues. Looked up from germline, CDR1 is SEHNR and CDR2 is FQNEAQ (reference sequence). This CDR3 reads CASSLASGESNEQFF. CDR3 coding DNA: TGTGCCAGCAGCTTGGCTAGCGGGGAATCCAATGAGCAGTTCTTC.

The rearrangement uses TRBV11-1 and TRBJ2-5; D might be TRBD2 (5 bases). The CDR3 contains 13 residues. Germline CDR1 reads SGHAT; CDR2 reads FQDESV (reference sequence). V was trimmed by 4 bases and J by 1 base, leaving 7 bases between them. CDR3 sequence reads: CASSSGIQETQYF. For the CDR3, the DNA is TGTGCCAGCAGCTCGGGGATCCAAGAGACCCAGTACTTC.

This clone has just a few counts. The J gene is TRBJ2-5, the V gene TRBV7-9; 8 positions match TRBD1. The CDR3 sequence is 16 residues long. The V gene's germline CDR1 is SEHNR and CDR2 FQNEAQ (reference sequence). V lost 5 bases to trimming and J lost 2 bases; unmatched junction nucleotides: 10. This CDR3 is CASSLLRDRWQETQYF. CDR3 nucleotides: TGTGCCAGCAGCCTCCTCCGGGACAGGTGGCAAGAGACCCAGTACTTC.

J is TRBJ2-3 and V is TRBV7-2; 16 nucleotides agree with TRBD2. Trimming took 5 bases from V and 1 from J; bases not matched to a gene: 9. The CDR3 contains 19 residues. CDR1 is SGHTA, CDR2 FQGNSA, per germline. The CDR3 loop reads CASSPTGTSGREGTDTQYF. CDR3 bases: TGTGCCAGCAGCCCAACCGGGACTAGCGGGAGGGAGGGCACAGATACGCAGTATTTT.